The next 13 T cell receptor beta chains were all read from a single sample in a study of shared clonotypes between healthy human individuals. Cells designated naive CD8 were CD45RO-negative and were positively selected for CCR7, with terminally differentiated effector memory CD45RA+ cells excluded. The protocol was immunoSEQ multiplex PCR, while the TCRdb copy is restricted to in-frame clones and leaves out a portion. The sample holds approximately 2,200,000 clones; roughly 91% are singletons and the top ten take about 1.5%. The sequencing input was naive CD8+ T cells from PBMCs. The receptors originated from a man in his late teens or twenties in good health. Some clones in this sample may be carry-over from other donors' samples.

V and J are TRBV29-1 and TRBJ2-6, with a tentative D call TRBD1 (7 bases). Germline V gives CDR1 SQVTM, CDR2 ANQGSEA. The CDR3 extends over 15 amino acids. V was trimmed by 5 bases and J by 0 bases, leaving 11 bases between them. CDR3 coding DNA: TGCAGCGTTAGGGGGGACAGCTCTGGGGCCAACGTCCTGACTTTC. This gives the protein CSVRGDSSGANVLTF.

On this clone itself: This specimen includes other DNA sequences encoding the same CDR3. The chain couples TRBV28 to TRBJ2-5; TRBD2 agrees at 9 bases. The CDR3 spans 15 residues. V was clipped by 4 bases and J by 3 bases; unmatched bases: 6. Germline CDR1 reads MDHEN; CDR2 reads SYDVKM. The CDR3 DNA follows: TGTGCCAGCAGTTGGGGGTTAGCGGGAGAAGAGACCCAGTACTTC. This sequence encodes CASSWGLAGEETQYF. The entire variable domain, with the rest obtained from reference TRBV28 and TRBJ2-5, is as follows: DVKVTQSSRYLVKRTGEKVFLECVQDMDHENMFWYRQDPGLGLRLIYFSYDVKMKEKGDIPEGYSVSREKKERFSLILESASTNQTSMYLCASSWGLAGEETQYFGPGTRLLVL.

The V gene is TRBV5-1, the J gene TRBJ2-1, with 14 bases lining up with TRBD2. Germline V lookup: CDR1 SGHRS, CDR2 YFSETQ. The CDR3 runs 20 residues. Trimming removed 4 bases from V and 0 bases from J; junction bases left unmatched: 12. CDR3 region: CASSLQKTSGRAFSYNEQFF. CDR3 DNA sequence: TGCGCCAGCAGCCTCCAAAAGACTAGCGGGAGGGCCTTCTCCTACAATGAGCAGTTCTTC.

A word on this clone: Other DNA sequences in the sample encode the same CDR3. The V call is TRBV5-6, the J call TRBJ2-3; D is uncertain. The CDR3 consists of 12 residues. Germline V gene data show CDR1 as SGHDT and CDR2 as YYEEEE. The V and J ends lost 0 bases and 6 bases respectively, with 5 bases between them. For the CDR3, the DNA is TGTGCCAGCAGCTTGGACGGTGATACGCAGTATTTT. The encoded protein is CASSLDGDTQYF.

The chain joins TRBV5-4 to TRBJ1-1; no clear D. V lost 2 bases and J 1 base, leaving 9 bases between the germline ends. Germline V gene sequence: CDR1 SGHNT, CDR2 YYREEE (reference sequence). The CDR3 has 14 residues. The CDR3, as DNA: TGTGCCAGCAGCTTTTTGGGTTCGAACACTGAAGCTTTCTTT. This gives the protein CASSFLGSNTEAFF.

The rearrangement joins TRBV5-6 to TRBJ2-7; TRBD2 might be the D (6 bases). In germline, CDR1 is SGHDT, CDR2 YYEEEE. Trimming removed 0 bases at V and 9 bases at J, with 16 bases between. The CDR3 length is 14 residues. DNA of the CDR3: TGTGCCAGCAGCTTGGTCAATAGTGGGACTGGGCAGTACTTC. This encodes CASSLVNSGTGQYF.

Of note for this clone: Other DNA sequences in this sample translate to the same CDR3. The CDR3 sequence is CASSPGTLSGNTIYF. CDR3 coding DNA: TGCGCCAGCAGCCCCGGGACCCTCTCTGGAAACACCATATATTTT. The V gene is TRBV4-1, the J gene TRBJ1-3; TRBD1 is a possible D gene (5 bases). CDR1 and CDR2 (germline): MGHRA, YSYEKL. The CDR3 runs to 15 residues. Trimming took off 4 bases at V and 0 bases at J, with 10 bases between the two ends.

A remark on this clone: The junction shows a germline mismatch at one end, possibly a read error. The V gene is TRBV13, the J gene TRBJ2-1; 7 nucleotides agree with TRBD1. Germline V CDR1 and CDR2: PRHDT, FYEKMQ (reference sequence). This CDR3 comprises 14 residues. The CDR3 sequence: CASNLQGFDNEQFF. CDR3 DNA: TGTGCCAGCAACTTACAGGGGTTTGATAATGAGCAGTTCTTC. The full variable domain, its missing parts supplied by reference TRBV13 and TRBJ2-1, is AAGVIQSPRHLIKEKRETATLKCYPIPRHDTVYWYQQGPGQDPQFLISFYEKMQSDKGSIPDRFSAQQFSDYHSELNMSSLELGDSALYFCASNLQGFDNEQFFGPGTRLTVL.

This sequence joins TRBV4-1 and TRBJ2-7; TRBD2 agrees at 13 bases. There are 15 residues in the CDR3. Trimming at V came to 6 bases and at J to 6 bases, leaving 8 bases not matched to a gene. The germline gives CDR1 MGHRA, CDR2 YSYEKL. The DNA of the CDR3 is TGCGCCAGCAGTCTCGGACTAGCGGGAGTAGTCGAGCAGTACTTC. This gives the protein CASSLGLAGVVEQYF.

The chain uses TRBV23-1 and TRBJ2-2; D may be TRBD2 (6 bases). TRBV23-1 is an ORF; its function is uncertain. The CDR3 is made up of 17 amino acids. V lost 0 bases, J lost 5 bases, and 16 bases lay in between. The DNA for the CDR3 is TGCGCCAGCAGTCAATCGCAGCAGGGAGGTAGGACCGGGGAGCTGTTTTTT. This sequence encodes CASSQSQQGGRTGELFF.

This chain links TRBV19 with TRBJ2-7; 7 bases map to TRBD2. The germline V gene has CDR1 LNHDA and CDR2 SQIVND (reference sequence). V shed 9 bases, J shed 3 bases, and the junction held 17 bases outside the gene matches. The CDR3 sequence is 16 residues long. Here the CDR3 reads CASALLSSSGRYEQYF. Here the CDR3 DNA reads TGTGCCAGCGCCCTTCTTTCGTCTAGCGGACGCTACGAGCAGTACTTC.

A note on this clone: This CDR3 is also generated by other DNA sequences in the sample. The J gene is TRBJ2-2, the V gene TRBV5-5; D is possibly TRBD2 (6 bases). Trimming stripped 4 bases from V and 8 bases from J, with 15 bases between. This CDR3 has 14 amino acids. Germline V gene sequence: CDR1 SGHKS, CDR2 YYEKEE (reference sequence). The CDR3 here is CASSPGPGTGELFF. The CDR3 DNA reads TGTGCCAGCAGCCCAGGGCCTGGGACTGGGGAGCTGTTTTTT. Variable domain in full (rest from reference TRBV5-5 and TRBJ2-2): DAGVTQSPTHLIKTRGQQVTLRCSPISGHKSVSWYQQVLGQGPQFIFQYYEKEERGRGNFPDRFSARQFPNYSSELNVNALLLGDSALYLCASSPGPGTGELFFGEGSRLTVL.

The chain has TRBV11-2 and TRBJ1-2; D is undetermined. Trimming pared 10 bases from V and 4 bases from J, leaving 13 bases between. Germline V gene lookup returns CDR1 SGHAT and CDR2 FQNNGV. The CDR3 has 12 residues. The CDR3 sequence: CATRRRPYGYTF. The CDR3 region has the DNA TGTGCCACTCGTCGGCGCCCCTATGGCTACACCTTC.